In its sample, the clone carrying this TCR beta chain was seen once. This CDR3 contains 16 residues. Germline V gene sequence: CDR1 MDHEN, CDR2 SYDVKM. Trimming removed 7 bases from V and 0 bases from J; junction bases left unmatched: 10. These data are taken from a study of cytomegalovirus exposure and HLA in healthy donors. Sequencing was performed with immunoSEQ multiplex PCR; in TCRdb, only in-frame clones are kept and a portion is missing. Of approximately 300,000 clones in the sample, about nine tenths were seen once. This sequence was found in a woman under 30 in good health and CMV-seronegative. Sequenced: PBMCs. The chain couples TRBV28 to TRBJ2-7; 9 nucleotides agree with TRBD1. The CDR3 is CASTPPPGQGSYEQYF. CDR3 sequence (DNA): TGTGCCAGCACCCCCCCTCCGGGACAGGGCTCCTACGAGCAGTACTTC. Full variable domain (outside the CDR3, taken from reference TRBV28 and TRBJ2-7): DVKVTQSSRYLVKRTGEKVFLECVQDMDHENMFWYRQDPGLGLRLIYFSYDVKMKEKGDIPEGYSVSREKKERFSLILESASTNQTSMYLCASTPPPGQGSYEQYFGPGTRLTVT.